One and the same sample provided the 5 T cell receptor beta chains below, sequenced in a study of blood T cell repertoires in COVID-19. Profiled with immunoSEQ multiplex PCR; TCRdb holds only in-frame clones, not every one. The table includes about 120,000 clones, under 80% detected once. Sequencing was performed on peripheral blood. The receptor source for this set is a man aged 65 to 79 with acute or convalescent COVID-19.

CDR3 sequence reads: CASSFSGDYGYTF. The CDR3 DNA is TGTGCCAGCAGCTTCAGCGGTGACTATGGCTACACCTTC. The V gene is TRBV7-3, the J gene TRBJ1-2; D is uncertain. The CDR3 consists of 13 residues. CDR1 is SGHTA and CDR2 is FQGTGA in the germline V gene. Trimming cost V 3 bases and J 3 bases, with 8 bases left between them.

The CDR3 protein is CASRTSAAYEQYF. The CDR3, as DNA: TGTGCCAGCAGGACTAGCGCCGCCTACGAGCAGTACTTC. V gene TRBV6-5 combines with J gene TRBJ2-7, with TRBD2 matching 8 bases. V lost 6 bases, J lost 2 bases, and 3 bases stayed unmatched. This CDR3 is 13 amino acids long. The germline V gene has CDR1 MNHEY and CDR2 SVGAGI.

This chain connects TRBV30 to TRBJ2-7, with 13 positions matching TRBD2. The V segment lost 0 bases and the J segment 7 bases; nucleotides outside the gene matches: 12. Germline V gene data show CDR1 as GTSNPN and CDR2 as SVGIG (reference sequence). The CDR3 spans 17 residues. The chain's CDR3 is CAWSVGGLAGLVEEQYF. CDR3 in DNA: TGTGCCTGGAGTGTTGGGGGACTAGCGGGGTTGGTGGAAGAGCAGTACTTC.

The chain couples TRBV15 to TRBJ2-2; tentative D call: TRBD1 (7 bases). Germline V gives CDR1 LNHNV, CDR2 YYDKDF (reference sequence). V was shortened by 11 bases and J by 6 bases, with 16 bases between the two germline ends. This CDR3 has 13 amino acids. This chain's CDR3 is CAVTEGAAGELFF. The CDR3 bases are TGTGCCGTAACGGAGGGGGCGGCCGGGGAGCTGTTTTTT.

CDR3 DNA: TGTGCCAGCAGTGAAGCGCGGGGAGCTGGGGCCAACGTCCTGACTTTC. Protein product: CASSEARGAGANVLTF. The genes are TRBV2 and TRBJ2-6; D might be TRBD2 (6 bases). The V gene lost 0 bases and the J gene lost 2 bases, with 8 bases spanning the gap. Germline V gene sequence: CDR1 SNHLY, CDR2 FYNNEI. This CDR3 spans 16 amino acids.